This T cell receptor beta chain was profiled in a study of spatial heterogeneity in lung cancer. As for the study in general: In the raw reads, each unique TCR and UMI combination was present more than ten times on average.

TCRdb recomputed calls from the 5' RACE reads with MiXCR, one row per CDR3 protein. This table has about 50,000 distinct CDR3 sequences, roughly 7.4% appearing once. CDR3 length equals 14 residues. Trimming took off 7 bases at V and 10 bases at J, with 21 bases between the two ends. Per the germline V gene, CDR1 is SGHNT and CDR2 is YYREEE (reference sequence). Broader study findings: At resection, ubiquitous expanded tumor TCRs appeared in blood more than at follow-up.

Time point specified: blood at routine non-recurrence follow-up after resection. Whole RNA, which was extracted from tumor, nontumor lung tissue or frozen PBMC, was sequenced without any cell sorting. A note on this clonotype: Antigen unknown.

The chain combines TRBV5-4 with TRBJ2-1, with D maybe TRBD1 (7 bases). Material: PBMCs, obtained at follow-up. The TCR was taken from a female donor with early-stage non-small cell lung cancer. Written as DNA, the CDR3 is TGTGCCAGCCGGGACAGCCTTTCGAGCGGGGAGCAGTTCTTC. This sequence encodes CASRDSLSSGEQFF. Complete variable domain (other parts from reference TRBV5-4 and TRBJ2-1): ETGVTQSPTHLIKTRGQQVTLRCSSQSGHNTVSWYQQALGQGPQFIFQYYREEENGRGNFPPRFSGLQFPNYSSELNVNALELDDSALYLCASRDSLSSGEQFFGPGTRLTVL.